This TCR beta chain was observed in a study of human T cells and chemical hapten exposure. Study in general: Alopecia areata, totalis or universalis was found in mostly female patients.

Between the trimmed V and J ends, which lost 0 bases and 2 bases, there was a span of 6 bases. CDR1 and CDR2 (germline): LGHNA, YSLEER. The CDR3 loop spans 14 amino acids. As for time point: patch test 1, 2 weeks after DPC sensitization. Treatment of the sample: therapeutic diphenylcyclopropenone sensitization with weekly scalp DPC. Before extraction, the whole blood was not fractionated, and total RNA was taken from it. Original processing notes: A typical sample had some 87,000 TCRs, with about 20,000 to 750,000 overall. TCRdb fed the RACE reads into MiXCR, producing one record per CDR3 protein. These V and J calls are TCRdb output, not the study's own analysis. The data show approximately 340,000 distinct CDR3 sequences, approximately 6.3% seen once. This clonotype was seen many times.

This sequence was found in a woman aged 18-30 years with alopecia areata. Some clones in this sample may be carry-over from other donors' samples. The chain recombines TRBV4-3 with TRBJ2-3; unclear D gene. This material consisted of whole blood, taken in connection with sensitization to the hapten diphenylcyclopropenone (DPC). The CDR3 protein is CASSQDLYTDTQYF. CDR3 sequence (DNA): TGCGCCAGCAGCCAAGATCTTTACACAGATACGCAGTATTTT.